These 6 T cell receptor beta chains share one sample of origin, sequenced in a study of OX40 agonist ivuxolimab in advanced cancers. TCRdb's copy holds only in-frame clones and misses some; the assay was immunoSEQ multiplex PCR. The sample consists of around 84,000 clones, roughly 87% of them appearing once. The sample here was CD4+ or CD8+ T cells sorted from blood, taken in a trial of the OX40 agonist ivuxolimab. Receptors originate from an adult with an advanced solid tumor such as melanoma, head and neck, liver or kidney cancer.

The V and J genes are TRBV19 and TRBJ1-3; possible D gene TRBD1, 5 bases. The CDR3 extends over 12 amino acids. The V gene lost 6 bases and the J gene lost 4 bases, with 7 bases spanning the gap. The V gene's germline CDR1 is LNHDA and CDR2 SQIVND (reference sequence). CDR3 sequence: CASRDTGNTIYF. The CDR3 region has the DNA TGTGCCAGTAGGGACACCGGAAACACCATATATTTT. Supplemented by reference TRBV19 and TRBJ1-3, the full variable domain reads DGGITQSPKYLFRKEGQNVTLSCEQNLNHDAMYWYRQDPGQGLRLIYYSQIVNDFQKGDIAEGYSVSREKKESFPLTVTSAQKNPTAFYLCASRDTGNTIYFGEGSWLTVV.

This sequence joins TRBV5-1 and TRBJ1-6; 11 nucleotides align to TRBD1. V shed 4 bases, J shed 7 bases, and the junction held 7 bases outside the gene matches. The CDR3 is 16 residues long. Germline V gene lookup returns CDR1 SGHRS and CDR2 YFSETQ. The CDR3 coding sequence is TGCGCCAGCAGCGACGGGACAGGGGGACGGAATTCACCCCTCCACTTT. Amino acids: CASSDGTGGRNSPLHF.

The chain joins TRBV30 to TRBJ2-7; 9 bases map to TRBD1. The CDR3 consists of 15 residues. CDR1 GTSNPN and CDR2 SVGIG come from the germline V gene (reference sequence). V was pared by 1 base and J by 6 bases, with 10 bases of the junction left unmatched. CDR3: CAWSALGTGFGEQYF. In DNA, the CDR3 is TGTGCCTGGAGTGCTCTTGGGACAGGGTTTGGCGAGCAGTACTTC.

The V gene is TRBV30, the J gene TRBJ2-1, with D hard to call. The CDR3 spans 14 residues. Germline V CDR1 and CDR2: GTSNPN, SVGIG (reference sequence). Trimming stripped 2 bases from V and 0 bases from J, with 8 bases between. CDR3 bases: TGTGCCTGGAGTCGGAGAGACTCCTACAATGAGCAGTTCTTC. It codes for CAWSRRDSYNEQFF.

This chain connects TRBV2 to TRBJ2-1; 8 positions agree with TRBD2. Trimming removed 6 bases from V and 3 bases from J; junction bases left unmatched: 7. Germline V gene data show CDR1 as SNHLY and CDR2 as FYNNEI. The CDR3 has 15 residues. CDR3 DNA: TGTGCCAGCAGAGGGGGACTAGACGTCTACAATGAGCAGTTCTTC. Protein sequence: CASRGGLDVYNEQFF.

The sample holds one count of this clone. For the CDR3, the DNA is TGTGCCAGCGCAGGGGCAATCGTCTCTGGGGCCAACGTCCTGACTTTC. Protein sequence: CASAGAIVSGANVLTF. This sequence joins TRBV19 and TRBJ2-6, with a tentative D call TRBD1 (6 bases). Germline CDR1 reads LNHDA; CDR2 reads SQIVND (reference sequence). Trimming shortened V by 9 bases and J by 0 bases, and 15 bases separated the two germline ends. This CDR3 contains 16 residues.